This TCR beta chain appears in the sequencing data of a study of neurological immune-mediated disorders. This clonotype is medium-sized. This CDR3 is 17 amino acids long. Germline V CDR1 and CDR2: MNHEY, SVGAGI. J gave up 0 bases and V 0 bases, and 5 bases lay outside the gene matches. TCRdb reanalysed the 5' RACE reads using MiXCR and keeps one entry per CDR3 protein. The table lists tens of thousands of distinct CDR3 sequences, more than 1.3% of them singletons. The rearrangement links TRBV6-5 to TRBJ1-1; TRBD1 matches at 9 bases. The TCR comes from a woman aged 30 to 39 with multiple sclerosis. The material sequenced was PBMCs. CDR3 region: CASSYSKTGGVNTEAFF. The CDR3 DNA is TGTGCCAGCAGTTACTCGAAGACAGGGGGGGTGAACACTGAAGCTTTCTTT.